This entry concerns a single TCR beta chain. This sample is part of a study of T cell changes during pregnancy in multiple sclerosis. The protocol was immunoSEQ multiplex PCR, while the TCRdb copy is restricted to in-frame clones and leaves out a portion. The data show 65,000 to 95,000 clones, just over 90% seen once. Germline CDR1 MNHEY, CDR2 SVGAGI. The trim removed 2 bases at V and 4 bases at J, leaving 6 bases unmatched. This CDR3 comprises 15 residues. The chain has TRBV6-5 and TRBJ2-3, with 7 bases that match TRBD2. The receptor comes from a female donor in good health, enrolled as a control in a pregnancy study. The source material was peripheral blood, sampled after pregnancy. This CDR3 is CASSYQAGVADTQYF. The CDR3 nucleotides are TGTGCCAGCAGTTACCAGGCGGGAGTGGCAGATACGCAGTATTTT.